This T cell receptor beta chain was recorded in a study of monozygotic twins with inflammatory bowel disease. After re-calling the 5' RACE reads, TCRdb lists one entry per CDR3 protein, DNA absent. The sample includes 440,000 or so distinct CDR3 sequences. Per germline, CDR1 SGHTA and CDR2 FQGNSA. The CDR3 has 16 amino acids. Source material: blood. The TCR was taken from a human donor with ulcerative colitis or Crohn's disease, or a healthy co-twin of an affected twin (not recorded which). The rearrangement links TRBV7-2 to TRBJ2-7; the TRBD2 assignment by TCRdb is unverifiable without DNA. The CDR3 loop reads CASSYLPAGGPYEQYF. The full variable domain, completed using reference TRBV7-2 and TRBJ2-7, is GAGVSQSPSNKVTEKGKDVELRCDPISGHTALYWYRQSLGQGLEFLIYFQGNSAPDKSGLPSDRFSAERTGGSVSTLTIQRTQQEDSAVYLCASSYLPAGGPYEQYFGPGTRLTVT.